This T cell receptor beta chain was identified in a study of neoadjuvant nivolumab and ipilimumab in lung cancer. Study background: The combination arm added day-1 ipilimumab 1 mg/kg to nivolumab 3 mg/kg on days 1, 15, 29. Study conclusions and caveats: From pretherapy to surgery, tumor richness and clonality rose with dual therapy. Compared with tumor-adjacent uninvolved lung, resected tumors showed greater richness and clonality.

V was cut by 10 bases and J by 0 bases, with 15 bases left in between. CDR1 is LNHDA and CDR2 is SQIVND in the germline V gene (reference sequence). This CDR3 is built from 14 residues. Regarding this clone: The antigen remains undetermined.

The protocol was immunoSEQ multiplex PCR, while the TCRdb copy is restricted to in-frame clones and leaves out a portion. The table shows roughly 13,000 clones, with more than 90% occurring only once. The source of this sequence is an adult with non-small cell lung cancer. V is TRBV19 and J is TRBJ1-1; D is perhaps TRBD1 (5 bases). Material: peripheral blood, obtained after neoadjuvant nivolumab, alone or with ipilimumab, at or shortly before surgery. Written as DNA, the CDR3 is TGTGCCACTCACCCCGGGGCAATGAACACTGAAGCTTTCTTT. It encodes CATHPGAMNTEAFF.